The rows below give T cell receptor beta chains drawn from one sample of a study of T cell repertoires in aging, cancer and after chemotherapy. TCRdb re-called the multiplex PCR reads with MiXCR, one entry per CDR3 protein. The sample lists 10,000 to 12,000 distinct CDR3 sequences, about 32% occurring once. Sequencing used blood. The receptors were sampled from a human donor in good health. Each CDR3 is given with its conserved first and last residue. Each record gives: V gene, J gene, clone size, D gene, CDR3 protein, CDR3 DNA. D genes are given only for firm matches. Clone size is stated in some rows and not others, as once, few, many or a class when expanded.

v_call: TRBV6-5
j_call: TRBJ2-1
clone_size: NA
d_call: TRBD2
cdr3_aa: CAGSSGYNEQFF
cdr3_nt: TGTGCCGGATCTAGCGGCTACAATGAGCAGTTCTTC

v_call: TRBV27
j_call: TRBJ2-7
clone_size: NA
d_call: TRBD1
cdr3_aa: CASSLIGTGGEQYF
cdr3_nt: TGTGCCAGCAGTTTAATCGGGACAGGGGGCGAGCAGTACTTC

v_call: TRBV15
j_call: TRBJ1-2
clone_size: NA
d_call: NA
cdr3_aa: CATSNPQTGYLGYTF
cdr3_nt: TGTGCCACCTCCAATCCCCAAACAGGTTATCTTGGCTACACCTTC

v_call: TRBV6-5
j_call: TRBJ2-3
clone_size: NA
d_call: NA
cdr3_aa: CASSYSLSTDTQYF
cdr3_nt: TGTGCCAGCAGTTACTCACTATCCACAGATACGCAGTATTTT

v_call: TRBV27
j_call: TRBJ2-7
clone_size: NA
d_call: NA
cdr3_aa: CASSPTRAGYEQYF
cdr3_nt: TGTGCCAGCAGCCCTACTCGGGCTGGCTACGAGCAGTACTTC

v_call: TRBV29-1
j_call: TRBJ2-3
clone_size: medium-sized
d_call: NA
cdr3_aa: CSVEGTAITDTQYF
cdr3_nt: TGCAGCGTTGAGGGGACCGCTATCACAGATACGCAGTATTTT

v_call: TRBV7-9
j_call: TRBJ2-1
clone_size: NA
d_call: TRBD2
cdr3_aa: CASSIRLAGAGNEQFF
cdr3_nt: TGTGCCAGCAGCATAAGACTAGCGGGGGCCGGCAATGAGCAGTTCTTC

v_call: TRBV5-1
j_call: TRBJ2-1
clone_size: NA
d_call: TRBD2
cdr3_aa: CASSLELAGVGSDEQFF
cdr3_nt: TGCGCCAGCAGCTTGGAACTAGCGGGAGTCGGTTCGGATGAGCAGTTCTTC

v_call: TRBV7-2
j_call: TRBJ2-3
clone_size: NA
d_call: TRBD2
cdr3_aa: CASSLVPGTTPDTQYF
cdr3_nt: TGTGCCAGCAGCTTAGTGCCCGGGACTACTCCAGATACGCAGTATTTT

v_call: TRBV11-3
j_call: TRBJ1-1
clone_size: few
d_call: NA
cdr3_aa: CASSPRPSGRLSNTEAFF
cdr3_nt: TGTGCCAGCAGCCCCAGGCCTTCGGGGAGACTATCGAACACTGAAGCTTTCTTT

v_call: TRBV12-3/TRBV12-4
j_call: TRBJ2-1
clone_size: NA
d_call: TRBD2
cdr3_aa: CASSPSGDPYNEQFF
cdr3_nt: TGTGCCAGCAGCCCTAGCGGGGACCCCTACAATGAGCAGTTCTTC

v_call: TRBV5-6
j_call: TRBJ2-1
clone_size: NA
d_call: TRBD2
cdr3_aa: CASSFPSGVNNEQFF
cdr3_nt: TGTGCCAGCAGCTTCCCTAGCGGGGTCAACAATGAGCAGTTCTTC

v_call: TRBV19
j_call: TRBJ1-5
clone_size: NA
d_call: NA
cdr3_aa: CASSIVGESNQPQHF
cdr3_nt: TGTGCCAGTAGTATTGTCGGTGAAAGCAATCAGCCCCAGCATTTT

v_call: TRBV12-3/TRBV12-4
j_call: TRBJ2-1
clone_size: few
d_call: TRBD2
cdr3_aa: CASSPLAGSYNEQFF
cdr3_nt: TGTGCCAGCAGTCCCCTAGCGGGATCCTACAATGAGCAGTTCTTC

v_call: TRBV6-5
j_call: TRBJ2-1
clone_size: medium-sized
d_call: TRBD1
cdr3_aa: CASSVTGTTYNEQFF
cdr3_nt: TGTGCCAGCAGTGTGACAGGGACGACTTACAATGAGCAGTTCTTC

v_call: TRBV11-3
j_call: TRBJ2-1
clone_size: NA
d_call: TRBD1
cdr3_aa: CASSQVGQGPDEQFF
cdr3_nt: TGTGCCAGCAGCCAAGTCGGACAGGGTCCAGATGAGCAGTTCTTC

v_call: TRBV30
j_call: TRBJ1-4
clone_size: few
d_call: TRBD1
cdr3_aa: CAWSFQDRRGEKLFF
cdr3_nt: TGTGCCTGGAGTTTTCAGGACAGGAGAGGCGAAAAACTGTTTTTT

v_call: TRBV27
j_call: TRBJ2-5
clone_size: few
d_call: NA
cdr3_aa: CAPQETQYF
cdr3_nt: TGTGCCCCTCAAGAGACCCAGTACTTC

v_call: TRBV29-1
j_call: TRBJ1-4
clone_size: medium-sized
d_call: NA
cdr3_aa: CSVVGLEEKLFF
cdr3_nt: TGCAGCGTTGTCGGTCTAGAAGAAAAACTGTTTTTT

v_call: TRBV6-5
j_call: TRBJ2-7
clone_size: NA
d_call: NA
cdr3_aa: CASTTRQGSYEQYF
cdr3_nt: TGTGCCAGCACCACCAGGCAGGGGAGCTACGAGCAGTACTTC

v_call: TRBV18
j_call: TRBJ1-1
clone_size: NA
d_call: NA
cdr3_aa: CASSPSIGNTEAFF
cdr3_nt: TGTGCCAGCTCACCGAGCATTGGGAACACTGAAGCTTTCTTT

v_call: TRBV20-1
j_call: TRBJ2-7
clone_size: few
d_call: NA
cdr3_aa: CSARMAGSSYEQYF
cdr3_nt: TGCAGTGCTAGAATGGCGGGTTCTTCCTACGAGCAGTACTTC

v_call: TRBV29-1
j_call: TRBJ2-1
clone_size: medium-sized
d_call: TRBD2
cdr3_aa: CSGASGAYNEQFF
cdr3_nt: TGCAGCGGGGCTAGCGGCGCCTACAATGAGCAGTTCTTC

v_call: TRBV7-9
j_call: TRBJ2-7
clone_size: few
d_call: TRBD1
cdr3_aa: CASSLGDRGPYEQYF
cdr3_nt: TGTGCCAGCAGCTTAGGGGACAGGGGACCCTACGAGCAGTACTTC

v_call: TRBV12-3/TRBV12-4
j_call: TRBJ1-3
clone_size: few
d_call: NA
cdr3_aa: CASSLTAAGNTIYF
cdr3_nt: TGTGCCAGCAGTTTAACGGCAGCCGGAAACACCATATATTTT

v_call: TRBV19
j_call: TRBJ1-2
clone_size: few
d_call: NA
cdr3_aa: CASSIRVTYGYTF
cdr3_nt: TGTGCCAGTAGTATAAGGGTCACCTATGGCTACACCTTC

v_call: TRBV11-3
j_call: TRBJ1-2
clone_size: NA
d_call: NA
cdr3_aa: CASSAFGDIANYGYTF
cdr3_nt: TGTGCCAGCAGTGCTTTTGGGGACATAGCTAACTATGGCTACACCTTC

v_call: TRBV7-2
j_call: TRBJ1-4
clone_size: NA
d_call: NA
cdr3_aa: CASSSTSTSREKLFF
cdr3_nt: TGTGCCAGCAGCTCAACCAGTACGTCCCGTGAAAAACTGTTTTTT

v_call: TRBV12-3/TRBV12-4
j_call: TRBJ1-5
clone_size: NA
d_call: NA
cdr3_aa: CASSSTGDPSNQPQHF
cdr3_nt: TGTGCCAGCAGCTCAACAGGCGATCCTAGCAATCAGCCCCAGCATTTT

v_call: TRBV19
j_call: TRBJ2-3
clone_size: few
d_call: TRBD1
cdr3_aa: CASRVSQGNTDTQYF
cdr3_nt: TGTGCCAGTAGGGTGTCACAGGGGAACACAGATACGCAGTATTTT

v_call: TRBV6-5
j_call: TRBJ2-2
clone_size: medium-sized
d_call: NA
cdr3_aa: CASRLRDTFGELFF
cdr3_nt: TGTGCCAGCAGACTCCGGGACACCTTCGGGGAGCTGTTTTTT

v_call: TRBV27
j_call: TRBJ2-7
clone_size: NA
d_call: TRBD2
cdr3_aa: CASSQGLVGGYEQYF
cdr3_nt: TGTGCCAGCAGTCAAGGACTAGTTGGGGGCTACGAGCAGTACTTC

v_call: TRBV30
j_call: TRBJ1-1
clone_size: NA
d_call: TRBD1
cdr3_aa: CAWGGQGTGAFF
cdr3_nt: TGTGCCTGGGGAGGACAGGGAACTGGAGCTTTCTTT

v_call: TRBV20-1
j_call: TRBJ1-1
clone_size: NA
d_call: NA
cdr3_aa: CSAARGGVGTEAFF
cdr3_nt: TGCAGTGCTGCCAGGGGAGGAGTGGGAACTGAAGCTTTCTTT

v_call: TRBV6-6
j_call: TRBJ1-2
clone_size: NA
d_call: TRBD1
cdr3_aa: CASREKGGAYGYTF
cdr3_nt: TGTGCCAGCAGAGAGAAAGGGGGCGCCTATGGCTACACCTTC

v_call: TRBV5-5
j_call: TRBJ1-2
clone_size: few
d_call: NA
cdr3_aa: CASISNYGYTF
cdr3_nt: TGTGCCAGCATATCCAACTATGGCTACACCTTC

v_call: TRBV11-2
j_call: TRBJ2-3
clone_size: few
d_call: TRBD1
cdr3_aa: CASSPRDSSTDTQYF
cdr3_nt: TGTGCCAGCAGCCCACGGGACAGCTCCACAGATACGCAGTATTTT

v_call: TRBV7-2
j_call: TRBJ1-2
clone_size: NA
d_call: NA
cdr3_aa: CASSLLAYGYTF
cdr3_nt: TGTGCCAGCAGCTTACTAGCCTATGGCTACACCTTC

v_call: TRBV7-6
j_call: TRBJ1-2
clone_size: NA
d_call: NA
cdr3_aa: CTSSYHQEGYTF
cdr3_nt: TGTACCAGCAGCTATCATCAAGAGGGCTACACCTTC

v_call: TRBV6-6
j_call: TRBJ1-1
clone_size: few
d_call: NA
cdr3_aa: CASSYSGERGNTEAFF
cdr3_nt: TGTGCCAGCAGTTACTCTGGGGAAAGGGGGAACACTGAAGCTTTCTTT

v_call: TRBV6-4
j_call: TRBJ1-5
clone_size: NA
d_call: NA
cdr3_aa: CASSGEANQPQHF
cdr3_nt: TGTGCCAGCAGTGGCGAAGCCAATCAGCCCCAGCATTTT

v_call: TRBV20-1
j_call: TRBJ1-2
clone_size: few
d_call: NA
cdr3_aa: CSASSSYGYTF
cdr3_nt: TGCAGTGCTAGTTCGTCATATGGCTACACCTTC

v_call: TRBV12-3/TRBV12-4
j_call: TRBJ2-6
clone_size: NA
d_call: NA
cdr3_aa: CASSLGLQGGANVLTF
cdr3_nt: TGTGCCAGCAGTTTAGGTCTACAGGGTGGGGCCAACGTCCTGACTTTC

v_call: TRBV6-5
j_call: TRBJ2-7
clone_size: few
d_call: TRBD2
cdr3_aa: CASSSTSGGSYEQYF
cdr3_nt: TGTGCCAGCAGTTCTACTAGCGGGGGCTCCTACGAGCAGTACTTC

v_call: TRBV5-4
j_call: TRBJ2-7
clone_size: NA
d_call: TRBD2
cdr3_aa: CASRPYSGDSYEQYF
cdr3_nt: TGTGCCAGCAGGCCCTATAGCGGGGACTCCTACGAGCAGTACTTC

v_call: TRBV6-2/TRBV6-3
j_call: TRBJ2-2
clone_size: medium-sized
d_call: NA
cdr3_aa: CASRQGGTGELFF
cdr3_nt: TGTGCCAGCAGACAGGGTGGCACCGGGGAGCTGTTTTTT

v_call: TRBV5-5
j_call: TRBJ1-1
clone_size: NA
d_call: NA
cdr3_aa: CASSLEAEAFF
cdr3_nt: TGTGCCAGCAGCTTGGAGGCGGAAGCTTTCTTT

v_call: TRBV30
j_call: TRBJ2-7
clone_size: few
d_call: NA
cdr3_aa: CAWSGDGPGTYF
cdr3_nt: TGTGCCTGGAGTGGGGACGGCCCGGGAACGTACTTC

v_call: TRBV28
j_call: TRBJ2-1
clone_size: few
d_call: TRBD2
cdr3_aa: CASSSTSGGLNEQFF
cdr3_nt: TGTGCCAGCAGTTCGACTAGCGGGGGTCTCAATGAGCAGTTCTTC

v_call: TRBV7-2
j_call: TRBJ2-3
clone_size: few
d_call: NA
cdr3_aa: CASSLLGSEHF
cdr3_nt: TGTGCCAGCAGCTTACTGGGTAGCGAGCATTTT

v_call: TRBV19
j_call: TRBJ2-1
clone_size: medium-sized
d_call: TRBD2
cdr3_aa: CASSDGTSGTYGDEQFF
cdr3_nt: TGTGCCAGTAGTGACGGGACTAGCGGTACCTATGGGGATGAGCAGTTCTTC

v_call: TRBV20-1
j_call: TRBJ2-1
clone_size: NA
d_call: TRBD1
cdr3_aa: CSASTGGAWYNEQFF
cdr3_nt: TGCAGTGCTAGCACAGGGGGCGCGTGGTACAATGAGCAGTTCTTC

v_call: TRBV27
j_call: TRBJ2-2
clone_size: NA
d_call: TRBD1
cdr3_aa: CASSLLGTGRATGELFF
cdr3_nt: TGTGCCAGCAGTTTACTCGGGACAGGGCGGGCCACCGGGGAGCTGTTTTTT